This T cell receptor (beta chain) comes out of a study of T cell responses to AZD1222 COVID-19 vaccine. Assay used: immunoSEQ multiplex PCR; TCRdb lists only in-frame clones, some missing. This table holds under 130,000 clones, over 70% found once. This clonotype was obtained from an adult in good health. Sequenced material: peripheral blood, taken on day 0 of AZD1222 vaccination.

The CDR3, as DNA: TGTGCCAGCAGCCTCGAGGCAGGGGGCCAGCCCCAGCATTTT. Its protein is CASSLEAGGQPQHF. The rearrangement links TRBV3-1 (or the pseudogene TRBV3-2) to TRBJ1-5; TRBD1 agrees at 8 bases. Germline V CDR1 and CDR2: LGHDT, YNNKEL (reference sequence). The junction had 6 bases not matched to a gene; V was cut back by 4 bases and J by 7 bases. The CDR3 extends over 14 amino acids.